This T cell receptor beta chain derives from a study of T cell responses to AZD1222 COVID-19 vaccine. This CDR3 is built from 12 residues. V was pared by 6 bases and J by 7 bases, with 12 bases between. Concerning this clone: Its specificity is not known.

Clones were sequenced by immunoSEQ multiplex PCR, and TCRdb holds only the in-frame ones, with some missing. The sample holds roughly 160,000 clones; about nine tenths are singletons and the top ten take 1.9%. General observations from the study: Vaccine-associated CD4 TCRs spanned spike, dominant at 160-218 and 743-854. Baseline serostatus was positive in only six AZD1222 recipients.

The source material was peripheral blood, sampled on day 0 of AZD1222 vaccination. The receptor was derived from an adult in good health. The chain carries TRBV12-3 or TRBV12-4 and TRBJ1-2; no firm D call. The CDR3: CASSPDPFGYTF. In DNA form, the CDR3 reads TGTGCCAGCAGCCCTGATCCTTTTGGCTACACCTTC.